The clone carrying this TCR beta chain came up once. Sequencing used immunoSEQ multiplex PCR; TCRdb keeps in-frame clones, though not all of them. The table shows a few million clones, with more than 80% occurring only once. Trimming took off 0 bases at V and 7 bases at J, with 10 bases between the two ends. Germline V CDR1 and CDR2: SGHDT, YYEEEE. The CDR3 totals 14 residues. These data come from a study of shared clonotypes between healthy human individuals. The sequenced sample was naive CD4+ T cells from PBMCs. As for subset: CD45RA+ positively selected. The gene calls are TRBV5-6 and TRBJ2-2; no clear D. The TCR originated in a young man in good health. Some clones in this sample may be carry-over from other donors' samples. This chain's CDR3 is CASSLGRPVGELFF. DNA of the CDR3: TGTGCCAGCAGCTTGGGTCGGCCCGTCGGGGAGCTGTTTTTT.